This TCR beta chain was profiled in a study of T cell responses to AZD1222 COVID-19 vaccine. Assay used: immunoSEQ multiplex PCR; TCRdb lists only in-frame clones, some missing. The sample has 180,000 or so clones; 80% to 95% are singletons. Germline CDR1 and CDR2: SEHNR and FQNEAQ (reference sequence). The CDR3 contains 14 residues. The V end lost 3 bases, the J end lost 4 bases, and 10 bases lay between the germline ends. This clonotype originated in an adult who received the AZD1222 COVID-19 vaccine. This chain joins TRBV7-9 and TRBJ1-3; D ambiguous. The sample in question was peripheral blood, obtained 28 days after the second AZD1222 dose. The CDR3 sequence is CASSFAAAGNTIYF. In nucleotides, the CDR3 is TGTGCCAGCAGCTTTGCAGCAGCGGGAAACACCATATATTTT.